This is a list of T cell receptor beta chains from one sample in a study of cytomegalovirus exposure and HLA in healthy donors. TCRdb's table, derived via immunoSEQ multiplex PCR, lists solely in-frame clones and lacks some. This sample has some 95,000 clones; approximately 70% occur once, and the top ten carry around 1.9%. The specimen sequenced was PBMCs. The source is a young man in good health and CMV-seronegative. Both conserved end residues are part of each CDR3. Each record gives: D gene, J gene, clone size, V gene, CDR3 DNA, CDR3 protein. D genes are given only for firm matches. Not every row has a clone size; where given, it reads once, few, many or a size class.

d_call: NA; j_call: TRBJ1-1; clone_size: NA; v_call: TRBV10-1; cdr3_nt: TGCGCCAGCAGTGAAAGGAGGGTTCTTATGAACACTGAAGCTTTCTTT; cdr3_aa: CASSERRVLMNTEAFF
d_call: NA; j_call: TRBJ1-2; clone_size: NA; v_call: TRBV25-1; cdr3_nt: TGTGCCAGCAGTTCTGTCGGTCCTAACTATGGCTACACCTTC; cdr3_aa: CASSSVGPNYGYTF
d_call: TRBD2; j_call: TRBJ2-7; clone_size: NA; v_call: TRBV6-4; cdr3_nt: TGTGCCAGCAGTGCTAGCGGGAGCTCCTACGAGCAGTACTTC; cdr3_aa: CASSASGSSYEQYF
d_call: NA; j_call: TRBJ2-1; clone_size: few; v_call: TRBV7-3; cdr3_nt: TGTGCCAGCAGCTGGGGTAGCGGCAGAGGGGGGGATGAGCAGTTCTTC; cdr3_aa: CASSWGSGRGGDEQFF
d_call: NA; j_call: TRBJ2-7; clone_size: NA; v_call: TRBV27; cdr3_nt: TGTGCCAGCGCCCCGAGAGGGGGTGGCTACGAGCAGTACTTC; cdr3_aa: CASAPRGGGYEQYF
d_call: NA; j_call: TRBJ2-1; clone_size: NA; v_call: TRBV2; cdr3_nt: TGTGCCAGTGGACAGTCCTCTAGCTCCTACAATGAGCAGTTCTTC; cdr3_aa: CASGQSSSSYNEQFF
d_call: TRBD1; j_call: TRBJ1-2; clone_size: few; v_call: TRBV28; cdr3_nt: TGTGCCAGCAGTAGGGGGCGCTATGGCTACACCTTC; cdr3_aa: CASSRGRYGYTF
d_call: NA; j_call: TRBJ1-1; clone_size: few; v_call: TRBV7-9; cdr3_nt: TGTTCCAGCAGCTTAGGGATCGGGGGAGCTTTCTTT; cdr3_aa: CSSSLGIGGAFF
d_call: TRBD1; j_call: TRBJ2-1; clone_size: NA; v_call: TRBV30; cdr3_nt: TGTGCCTGGAGTAGACAGGGCAATGAGCAGTTCTTC; cdr3_aa: CAWSRQGNEQFF
d_call: TRBD2; j_call: TRBJ2-1; clone_size: NA; v_call: TRBV4-1; cdr3_nt: TGCGCCAGCAGCCAAGATCGTGCCACTAGCGATGAGCAGTTCTTC; cdr3_aa: CASSQDRATSDEQFF
d_call: NA; j_call: TRBJ2-7; clone_size: once; v_call: TRBV4-3; cdr3_nt: TGCGCCAGCAGCCAAGACTTGGGGGACACCTTTTACGAGCAGTACTTC; cdr3_aa: CASSQDLGDTFYEQYF
d_call: NA; j_call: TRBJ1-2; clone_size: NA; v_call: TRBV6-5; cdr3_nt: TGTGCCAGCAGATTGGCGCGAGGCTATGGCTACACCTTC; cdr3_aa: CASRLARGYGYTF
d_call: NA; j_call: TRBJ2-5; clone_size: NA; v_call: TRBV30; cdr3_nt: TGTGCCTGGAGTAATCAGGGGGAGACCCAGTACTTC; cdr3_aa: CAWSNQGETQYF
d_call: TRBD1; j_call: TRBJ2-1; clone_size: NA; v_call: TRBV7-8; cdr3_nt: TGTGCCAGCAGCCTCCAGGGGGTCTATGGTAATGAGCAGTTCTTC; cdr3_aa: CASSLQGVYGNEQFF
d_call: NA; j_call: TRBJ2-6; clone_size: few; v_call: TRBV10-1; cdr3_nt: TGCGCCAGCAGTGAGTCCGCTGGGGCCAACGTCCTGACTTTC; cdr3_aa: CASSESAGANVLTF
d_call: NA; j_call: TRBJ2-1; clone_size: NA; v_call: TRBV4-3; cdr3_nt: TGCGCCAGCAGCCTAGAGGGGAGGGGGAGCAATGAGCAGTTCTTC; cdr3_aa: CASSLEGRGSNEQFF
d_call: NA; j_call: TRBJ2-1; clone_size: NA; v_call: TRBV7-9; cdr3_nt: TGTGCCAGCAGCTTAGTAAGGGGACTCCCCTACAATGAGCAGTTCTTC; cdr3_aa: CASSLVRGLPYNEQFF
d_call: NA; j_call: TRBJ1-3; clone_size: NA; v_call: TRBV5-1; cdr3_nt: TGCGCCAGCAGCTTACGGGGGGCGGAAGGAAACACCATATATTTT; cdr3_aa: CASSLRGAEGNTIYF
d_call: NA; j_call: TRBJ1-5; clone_size: NA; v_call: TRBV6-5; cdr3_nt: TGTGCCAGCAGTTACTCATCCCTCGGGCAGCCCCAGCATTTT; cdr3_aa: CASSYSSLGQPQHF
d_call: NA; j_call: TRBJ2-1; clone_size: NA; v_call: TRBV18; cdr3_nt: TGTGCCAGCACTAGAGGTAGGGGGTCCTACAATGAGCAGTTCTTC; cdr3_aa: CASTRGRGSYNEQFF
d_call: TRBD1; j_call: TRBJ1-5; clone_size: NA; v_call: TRBV9; cdr3_nt: TGTGCCAGCAGCGTAGGTACAGGGGGTCAGCCCCAGCATTTT; cdr3_aa: CASSVGTGGQPQHF
d_call: NA; j_call: TRBJ2-7; clone_size: NA; v_call: TRBV27; cdr3_nt: TGTGCCAGCAGTCCAACCCACCTCCCAACTATGCAGTACTTC; cdr3_aa: CASSPTHLPTMQYF
d_call: NA; j_call: TRBJ2-3; clone_size: NA; v_call: TRBV5-6; cdr3_nt: TGTGCCAGCAGCCCCGGAATTCTTGTCGGGACAGATACGCAGTATTTT; cdr3_aa: CASSPGILVGTDTQYF
d_call: NA; j_call: TRBJ1-1; clone_size: few; v_call: TRBV6-1; cdr3_nt: TGTGCCAGCAACCAGCAGGACACCGCTGAAGCTTTCTTT; cdr3_aa: CASNQQDTAEAFF
d_call: NA; j_call: TRBJ2-5; clone_size: NA; v_call: TRBV18; cdr3_nt: TGTGCCAGCTCCTCCCAGGGCAGCCCCCCAGAGACCCAGTACTTC; cdr3_aa: CASSSQGSPPETQYF
d_call: NA; j_call: TRBJ1-4; clone_size: NA; v_call: TRBV5-1; cdr3_nt: TGCGCCAGCCAGATCAGAACGGGGTATGAAAAACTGTTTTTT; cdr3_aa: CASQIRTGYEKLFF
d_call: NA; j_call: TRBJ2-7; clone_size: few; v_call: TRBV19; cdr3_nt: TGTGCCAGTAGCAAACAGGGTATACTGTACGAGCAGTACTTC; cdr3_aa: CASSKQGILYEQYF
d_call: TRBD2; j_call: TRBJ2-3; clone_size: NA; v_call: TRBV6-4; cdr3_nt: TGTGCCAGCAGTCCCGGACTAGCGGGAACAGATACGCAGTATTTT; cdr3_aa: CASSPGLAGTDTQYF
d_call: NA; j_call: TRBJ1-2; clone_size: once; v_call: TRBV29-1; cdr3_nt: TGCAGCGTTGGGGGAGAAGTAGGTGGCTACACCTTC; cdr3_aa: CSVGGEVGGYTF
d_call: NA; j_call: TRBJ2-1; clone_size: NA; v_call: TRBV18; cdr3_nt: TGTGCCAGCTCATCACAACAGGGAGATATCGACAATGAGCAGTTCTTC; cdr3_aa: CASSSQQGDIDNEQFF
d_call: NA; j_call: TRBJ2-5; clone_size: NA; v_call: TRBV9; cdr3_nt: TGTGCCAGCAGCGTAGACCCGGTGGAGACCCAGTACTTC; cdr3_aa: CASSVDPVETQYF
d_call: TRBD1; j_call: TRBJ2-7; clone_size: NA; v_call: TRBV19; cdr3_nt: TGTGCCAGTACAGACAGGGTCTCCTACGAGCAGTACTTC; cdr3_aa: CASTDRVSYEQYF
d_call: TRBD1; j_call: TRBJ1-2; clone_size: NA; v_call: TRBV19; cdr3_nt: TGTGCCAGTACCCAGGGCGGGACAGTATATGGCTACACCTTC; cdr3_aa: CASTQGGTVYGYTF
d_call: NA; j_call: TRBJ2-2; clone_size: NA; v_call: TRBV29-1; cdr3_nt: TGCAGCGATAAACTAGTTTCTGGACCCGGGGAGCTGTTTTTT; cdr3_aa: CSDKLVSGPGELFF
d_call: TRBD1; j_call: TRBJ2-2; clone_size: once; v_call: TRBV9; cdr3_nt: TGTGCCAGCAGCGTAGCAGGGGGAGAGAACACCGGGGAGCTGTTTTTT; cdr3_aa: CASSVAGGENTGELFF
d_call: NA; j_call: TRBJ2-3; clone_size: once; v_call: TRBV28; cdr3_nt: TGTGCCAGCAGTTTGTTTAGCGGTAGACCCACAGATACGCAGTATTTT; cdr3_aa: CASSLFSGRPTDTQYF
d_call: TRBD1; j_call: TRBJ2-7; clone_size: few; v_call: TRBV28; cdr3_nt: TGTGCCAGCAGAACAGGGGGCAACTACGAGCAGTACTTC; cdr3_aa: CASRTGGNYEQYF
d_call: NA; j_call: TRBJ1-4; clone_size: NA; v_call: TRBV18; cdr3_nt: TGTGCCAGCTCACCACCGACAAGCAATGAAAAACTGTTTTTT; cdr3_aa: CASSPPTSNEKLFF
d_call: TRBD1; j_call: TRBJ1-2; clone_size: NA; v_call: TRBV4-1; cdr3_nt: TGCGCCAGCAGCCAGCCGGGACAGGGAGGTGGCTACACCTTC; cdr3_aa: CASSQPGQGGGYTF
d_call: NA; j_call: TRBJ1-2; clone_size: NA; v_call: TRBV5-8; cdr3_nt: TGTGCCAGCAGCCTAGGACTGAGTAACTATGGCTACACCTTC; cdr3_aa: CASSLGLSNYGYTF
d_call: NA; j_call: TRBJ2-3; clone_size: NA; v_call: TRBV5-8; cdr3_nt: TGTGCCAGCAGCCGGGACACCTCTAGCACAGATACGCAGTATTTT; cdr3_aa: CASSRDTSSTDTQYF
d_call: TRBD1; j_call: TRBJ1-1; clone_size: NA; v_call: TRBV6-5; cdr3_nt: TGTGCCAGCAGTTACGCCGGGACAGGGAAGGGAGGTGAAGCTTTCTTT; cdr3_aa: CASSYAGTGKGGEAFF
d_call: NA; j_call: TRBJ2-7; clone_size: NA; v_call: TRBV30; cdr3_nt: TGTGCCTGGAGTTCTACCGGGTACGAGCAGTACTTC; cdr3_aa: CAWSSTGYEQYF
d_call: NA; j_call: TRBJ2-5; clone_size: NA; v_call: TRBV19; cdr3_nt: TGTGCCAGTAGTATTCTAGGATCGGTACGGGAGACCCAGTACTTC; cdr3_aa: CASSILGSVRETQYF
d_call: TRBD1; j_call: TRBJ1-1; clone_size: once; v_call: TRBV2; cdr3_nt: TGTGCCAGCAGTGGGGGCAGGGGGCTCACTGGGGACACTGAAGCTTTCTTT; cdr3_aa: CASSGGRGLTGDTEAFF
d_call: NA; j_call: TRBJ2-4; clone_size: once; v_call: TRBV9; cdr3_nt: TGTGCCAGCAGCCGAGAATTAGCCAAAAACATTCAGTACTTC; cdr3_aa: CASSRELAKNIQYF
d_call: NA; j_call: TRBJ2-2; clone_size: NA; v_call: TRBV14; cdr3_nt: TGTGCCAGCAGCCTCCAGAACACCGGGGAGCTGTTTTTT; cdr3_aa: CASSLQNTGELFF